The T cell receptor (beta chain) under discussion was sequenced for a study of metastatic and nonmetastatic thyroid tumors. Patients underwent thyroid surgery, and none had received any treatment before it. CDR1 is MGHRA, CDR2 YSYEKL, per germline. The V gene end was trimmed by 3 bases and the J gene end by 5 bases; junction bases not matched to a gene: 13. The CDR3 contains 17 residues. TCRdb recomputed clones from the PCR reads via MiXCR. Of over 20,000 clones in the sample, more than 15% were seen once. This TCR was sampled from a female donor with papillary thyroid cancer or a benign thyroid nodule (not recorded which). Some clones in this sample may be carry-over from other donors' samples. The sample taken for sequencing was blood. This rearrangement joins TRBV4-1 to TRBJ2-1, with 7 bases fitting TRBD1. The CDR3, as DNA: TGCGCCAGCAGCCAGGTTCTTGGGGGACAGAACAACAATGAGCAGTTCTTC. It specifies CASSQVLGGQNNNEQFF.